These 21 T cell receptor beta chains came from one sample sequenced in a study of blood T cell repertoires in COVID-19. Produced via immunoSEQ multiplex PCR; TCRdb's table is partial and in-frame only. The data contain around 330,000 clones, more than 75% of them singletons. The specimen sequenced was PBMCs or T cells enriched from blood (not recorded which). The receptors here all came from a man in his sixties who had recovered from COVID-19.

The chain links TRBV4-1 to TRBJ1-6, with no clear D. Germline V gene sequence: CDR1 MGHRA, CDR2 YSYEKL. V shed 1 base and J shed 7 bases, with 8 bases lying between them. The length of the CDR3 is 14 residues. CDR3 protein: CASSQVALNSPLHF. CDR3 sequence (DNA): TGCGCCAGCAGCCAAGTAGCCCTCAATTCACCCCTCCACTTT.

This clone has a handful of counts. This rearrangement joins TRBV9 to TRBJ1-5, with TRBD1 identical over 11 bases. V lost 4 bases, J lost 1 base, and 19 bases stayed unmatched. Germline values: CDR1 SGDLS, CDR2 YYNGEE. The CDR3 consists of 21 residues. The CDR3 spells CASSPRYGGQGAYGSNQPQHF. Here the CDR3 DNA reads TGTGCCAGCAGCCCACGGTACGGCGGACAGGGGGCGTATGGCAGCAATCAGCCCCAGCATTTT. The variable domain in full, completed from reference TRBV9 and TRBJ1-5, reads DSGVTQTPKHLITATGQRVTLRCSPRSGDLSVYWYQQSLDQGLQFLIQYYNGEERAKGNILERFSAQQFPDLHSELNLSSLELGDSALYFCASSPRYGGQGAYGSNQPQHFGDGTRLSIL.

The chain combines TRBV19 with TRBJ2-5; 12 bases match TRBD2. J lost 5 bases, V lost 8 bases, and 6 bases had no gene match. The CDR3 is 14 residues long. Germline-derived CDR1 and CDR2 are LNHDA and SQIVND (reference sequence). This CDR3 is CASSGLAGGETQYF. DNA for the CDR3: TGTGCCAGTTCGGGACTAGCGGGTGGGGAGACCCAGTACTTC.

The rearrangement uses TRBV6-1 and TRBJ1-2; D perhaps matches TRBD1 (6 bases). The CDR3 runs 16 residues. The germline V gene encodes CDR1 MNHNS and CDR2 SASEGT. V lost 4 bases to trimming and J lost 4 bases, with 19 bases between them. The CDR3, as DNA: TGTGCCAGCAGTGTAGCTCCGGGACACCATTTCTATGGCTACACCTTC. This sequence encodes CASSVAPGHHFYGYTF.

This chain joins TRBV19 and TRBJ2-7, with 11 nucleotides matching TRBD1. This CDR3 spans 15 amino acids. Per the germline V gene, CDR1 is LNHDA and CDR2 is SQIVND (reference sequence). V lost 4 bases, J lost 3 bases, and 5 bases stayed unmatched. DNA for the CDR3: TGTGCCAGTAGTAAATCCGGGACAGGGGGCTACGAGCAGTACTTC. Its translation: CASSKSGTGGYEQYF.

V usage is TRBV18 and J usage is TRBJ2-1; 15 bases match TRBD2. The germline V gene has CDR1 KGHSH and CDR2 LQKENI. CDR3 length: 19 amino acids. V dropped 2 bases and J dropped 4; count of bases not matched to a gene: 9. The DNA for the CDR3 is TGTGCCAGCTCACCATTCTGGACTAGCGGGGGGGAGACTTACAATGAGCAGTTCTTC. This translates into CASSPFWTSGGETYNEQFF.

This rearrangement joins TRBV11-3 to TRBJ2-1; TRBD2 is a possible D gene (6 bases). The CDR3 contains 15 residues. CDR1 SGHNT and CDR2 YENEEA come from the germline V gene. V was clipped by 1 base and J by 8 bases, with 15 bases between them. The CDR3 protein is CASSLVGGTVDEQFF. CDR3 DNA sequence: TGTGCCAGCAGCTTAGTGGGAGGAACCGTCGATGAGCAGTTCTTC.

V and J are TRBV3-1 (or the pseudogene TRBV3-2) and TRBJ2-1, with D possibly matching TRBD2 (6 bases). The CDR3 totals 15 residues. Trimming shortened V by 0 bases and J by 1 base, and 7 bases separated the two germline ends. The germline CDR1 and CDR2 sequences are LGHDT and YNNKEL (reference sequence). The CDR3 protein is CASSQDSGSYNEQFF. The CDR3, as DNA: TGTGCCAGCAGCCAAGATAGCGGTTCCTACAATGAGCAGTTCTTC.

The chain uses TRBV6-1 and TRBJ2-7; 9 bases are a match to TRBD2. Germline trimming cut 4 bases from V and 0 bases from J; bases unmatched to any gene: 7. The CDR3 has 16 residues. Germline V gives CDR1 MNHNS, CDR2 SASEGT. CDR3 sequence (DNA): TGTGCCAGCAGTGGTCCCCCTAGCGGGATCTCCTACGAGCAGTACTTC. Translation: CASSGPPSGISYEQYF.

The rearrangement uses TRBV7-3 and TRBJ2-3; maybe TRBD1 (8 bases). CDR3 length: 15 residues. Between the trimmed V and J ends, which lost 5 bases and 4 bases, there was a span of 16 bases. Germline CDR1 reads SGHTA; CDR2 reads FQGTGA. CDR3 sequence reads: CASSSTGGEADTQYF. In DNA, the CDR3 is TGTGCCAGCAGCAGTACAGGGGGGGAGGCAGATACGCAGTATTTT.

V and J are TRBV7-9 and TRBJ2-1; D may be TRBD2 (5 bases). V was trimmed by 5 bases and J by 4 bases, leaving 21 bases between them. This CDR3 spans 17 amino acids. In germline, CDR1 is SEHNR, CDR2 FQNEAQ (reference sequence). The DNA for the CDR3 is TGTGCCAGCAGCACACGAGTTTTGCCTGGCGGGTACAATGAGCAGTTCTTC. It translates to CASSTRVLPGGYNEQFF.

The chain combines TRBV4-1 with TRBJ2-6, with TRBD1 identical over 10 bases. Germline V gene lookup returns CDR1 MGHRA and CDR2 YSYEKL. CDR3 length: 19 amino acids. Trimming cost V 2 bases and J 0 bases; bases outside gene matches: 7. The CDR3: CASSQLPGQGSSGANVLTF. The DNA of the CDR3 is TGCGCCAGCAGCCAACTTCCGGGACAGGGGTCCTCTGGGGCCAACGTCCTGACTTTC.

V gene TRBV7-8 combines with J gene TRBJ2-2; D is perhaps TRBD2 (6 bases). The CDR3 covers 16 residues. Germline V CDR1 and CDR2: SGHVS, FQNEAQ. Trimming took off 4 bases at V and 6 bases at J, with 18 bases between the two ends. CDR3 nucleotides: TGTGCCAGCAGCTCTCAGGCGGGGACCGGCCCCGGGGAGCTGTTTTTT. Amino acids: CASSSQAGTGPGELFF.

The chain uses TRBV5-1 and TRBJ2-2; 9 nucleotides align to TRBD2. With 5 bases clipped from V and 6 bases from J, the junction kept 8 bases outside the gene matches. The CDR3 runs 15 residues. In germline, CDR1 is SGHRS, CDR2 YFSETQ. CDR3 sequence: CASRYLAGAPGELFF. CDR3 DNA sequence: TGCGCCAGCAGATATTTAGCGGGGGCGCCCGGGGAGCTGTTTTTT.

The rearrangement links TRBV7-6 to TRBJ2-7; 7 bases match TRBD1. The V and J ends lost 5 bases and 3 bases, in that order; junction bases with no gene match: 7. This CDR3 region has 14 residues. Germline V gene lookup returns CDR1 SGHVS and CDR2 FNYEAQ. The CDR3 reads CASSPRDRVYEQYF. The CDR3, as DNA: TGTGCCAGCAGCCCCCGGGACAGAGTCTACGAGCAGTACTTC.

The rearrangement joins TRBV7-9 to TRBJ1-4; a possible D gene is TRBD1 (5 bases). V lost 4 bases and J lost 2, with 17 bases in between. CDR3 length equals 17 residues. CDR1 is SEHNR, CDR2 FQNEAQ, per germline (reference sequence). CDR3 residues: CASSSRIQGFTNEKLFF. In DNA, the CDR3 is TGTGCCAGCAGCTCAAGGATCCAGGGTTTTACTAATGAAAAACTGTTTTTT.

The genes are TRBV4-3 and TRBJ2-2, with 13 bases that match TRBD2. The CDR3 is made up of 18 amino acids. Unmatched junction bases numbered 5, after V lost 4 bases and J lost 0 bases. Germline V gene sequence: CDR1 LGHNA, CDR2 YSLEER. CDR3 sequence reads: CASSRRLAGGPNTGELFF. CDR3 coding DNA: TGCGCCAGCAGCCGAAGACTAGCGGGGGGCCCGAACACCGGGGAGCTGTTTTTT.

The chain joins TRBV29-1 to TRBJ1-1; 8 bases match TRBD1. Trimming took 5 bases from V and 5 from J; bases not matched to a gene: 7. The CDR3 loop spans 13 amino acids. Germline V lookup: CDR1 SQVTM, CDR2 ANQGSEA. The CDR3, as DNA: TGCAGCGTTTTGACAGGGGCGGGGACTGAAGCTTTCTTT. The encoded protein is CSVLTGAGTEAFF.

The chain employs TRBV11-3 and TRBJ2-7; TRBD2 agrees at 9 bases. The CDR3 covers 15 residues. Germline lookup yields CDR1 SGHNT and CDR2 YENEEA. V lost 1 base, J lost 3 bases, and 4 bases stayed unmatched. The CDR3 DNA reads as TGTGCCAGCAGCTTAGGCGCGGGAGGGGACTACGAGCAGTACTTC. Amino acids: CASSLGAGGDYEQYF.

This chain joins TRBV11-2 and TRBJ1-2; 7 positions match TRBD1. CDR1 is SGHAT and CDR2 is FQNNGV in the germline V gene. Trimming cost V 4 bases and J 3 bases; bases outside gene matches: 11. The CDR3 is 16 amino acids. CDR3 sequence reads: CASSSYRGSKDYGYTF. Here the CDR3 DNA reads TGTGCCAGCAGCTCTTACAGGGGCTCTAAAGACTATGGCTACACCTTC.

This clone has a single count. The CDR3 sequence: CASSTRRPAGEEDEQFF. CDR3 bases: TGTGCCAGCAGCACCCGTCGCCCAGCGGGGGAGGAGGATGAGCAGTTCTTC. The chain combines TRBV4-2 with TRBJ2-1; 8 bases match TRBD2. V was pared by 5 bases and J by 8 bases, with 17 bases of the junction left unmatched. Looked up from germline, CDR1 is LGHNA and CDR2 is YNFKEQ. The CDR3 covers 17 residues.